This T cell receptor beta chain was identified during a study of T cell responses to AZD1222 COVID-19 vaccine. Study-level findings and limits: When two AZD1222 doses had been given, Spike-specific TCR breadth and depth rose. Scientists sampled the repertoires only once the peak T cell response had passed.

Comments on this clone: What it binds is not known.

Using immunoSEQ multiplex PCR, the repertoire was profiled, and TCRdb retains in-frame clones only, with some absent. Of approximately 170,000 clones in the sample, 85% to 90% were seen once. The germline gives CDR1 MNHEY, CDR2 SMNVEV (reference sequence). The CDR3 extends over 15 amino acids. With V trimmed by 5 bases and J by 8 bases, 9 bases remained unmatched. The TCR sequence derives from an adult in good health. The chain is built from TRBV27 and TRBJ2-6; 7 bases fit TRBD1. Sequences were derived from peripheral blood, sampled on day 0 of AZD1222 vaccination. The CDR3 region is CASSPRQGQTNVLTF. The CDR3 DNA reads as TGTGCCAGCAGTCCAAGACAGGGACAGACCAACGTCCTGACTTTC. The full variable domain, rest sourced from reference TRBV27 and TRBJ2-6, is EAQVTQNPRYLITVTGKKLTVTCSQNMNHEYMSWYRQDPGLGLRQIYYSMNVEVTDKGDVPEGYKVSRKEKRNFPLILESPSPNQTSLYFCASSPRQGQTNVLTFGAGSRLTVL.